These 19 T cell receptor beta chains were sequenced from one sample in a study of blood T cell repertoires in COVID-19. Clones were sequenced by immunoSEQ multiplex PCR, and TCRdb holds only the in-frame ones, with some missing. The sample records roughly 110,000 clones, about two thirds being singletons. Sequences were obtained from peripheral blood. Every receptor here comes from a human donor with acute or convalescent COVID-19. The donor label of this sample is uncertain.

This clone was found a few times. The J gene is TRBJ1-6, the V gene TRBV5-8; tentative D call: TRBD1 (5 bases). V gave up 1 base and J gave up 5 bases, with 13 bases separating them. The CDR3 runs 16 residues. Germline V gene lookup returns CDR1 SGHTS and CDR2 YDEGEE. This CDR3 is CASSLYQGSDNSPLHF. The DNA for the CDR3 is TGTGCCAGCAGCTTGTACCAGGGAAGTGATAATTCACCCCTCCACTTT.

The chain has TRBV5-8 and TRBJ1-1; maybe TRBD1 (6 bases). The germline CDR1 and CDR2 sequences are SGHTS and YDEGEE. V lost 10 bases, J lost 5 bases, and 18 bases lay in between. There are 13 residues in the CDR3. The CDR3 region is CAGGRTSGTEAFF. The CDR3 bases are TGTGCCGGGGGCCGAACAAGCGGAACTGAAGCTTTCTTT.

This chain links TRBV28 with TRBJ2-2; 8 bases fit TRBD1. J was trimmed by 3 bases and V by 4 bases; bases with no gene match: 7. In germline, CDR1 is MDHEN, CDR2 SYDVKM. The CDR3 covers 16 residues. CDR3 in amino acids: CASSSPRGRDTGELFF. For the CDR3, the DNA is TGTGCCAGCAGTTCACCCAGGGGGCGCGACACCGGGGAGCTGTTTTTT. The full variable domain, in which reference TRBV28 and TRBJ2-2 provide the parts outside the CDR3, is DVKVTQSSRYLVKRTGEKVFLECVQDMDHENMFWYRQDPGLGLRLIYFSYDVKMKEKGDIPEGYSVSREKKERFSLILESASTNQTSMYLCASSSPRGRDTGELFFGEGSRLTVL.

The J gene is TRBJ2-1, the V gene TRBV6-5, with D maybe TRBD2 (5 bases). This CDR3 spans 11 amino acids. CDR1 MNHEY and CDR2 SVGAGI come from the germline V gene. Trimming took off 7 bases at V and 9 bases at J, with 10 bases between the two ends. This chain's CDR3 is CASTSSGEQFF. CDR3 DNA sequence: TGTGCCAGCACTAGCAGCGGTGAGCAGTTCTTC.

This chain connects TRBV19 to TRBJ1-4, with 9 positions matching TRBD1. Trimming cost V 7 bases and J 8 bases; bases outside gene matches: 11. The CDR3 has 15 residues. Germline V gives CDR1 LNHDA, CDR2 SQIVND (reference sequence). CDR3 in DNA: TGTGCCAGTAACTCACCGGGACAGGGTGACGAAAAACTGTTTTTT. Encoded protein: CASNSPGQGDEKLFF. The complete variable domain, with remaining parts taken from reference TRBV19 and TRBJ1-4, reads DGGITQSPKYLFRKEGQNVTLSCEQNLNHDAMYWYRQDPGQGLRLIYYSQIVNDFQKGDIAEGYSVSREKKESFPLTVTSAQKNPTAFYLCASNSPGQGDEKLFFGSGTQLSVL.

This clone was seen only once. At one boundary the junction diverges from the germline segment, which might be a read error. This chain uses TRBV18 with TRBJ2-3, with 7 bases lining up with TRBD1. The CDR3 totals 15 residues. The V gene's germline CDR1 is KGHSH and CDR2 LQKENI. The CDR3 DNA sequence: TGTGCCAGCTCCGATAAGGGGGCGAGCACCGATACGCAGTATTTT. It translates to CASSDKGASTDTQYF.

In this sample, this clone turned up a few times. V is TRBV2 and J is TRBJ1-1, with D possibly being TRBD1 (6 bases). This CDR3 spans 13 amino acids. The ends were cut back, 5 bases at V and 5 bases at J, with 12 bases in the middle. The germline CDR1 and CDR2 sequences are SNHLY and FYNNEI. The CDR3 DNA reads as TGTGCCAGCAGTAAACAGGGTTGGACTGAAGCTTTCTTT. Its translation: CASSKQGWTEAFF.

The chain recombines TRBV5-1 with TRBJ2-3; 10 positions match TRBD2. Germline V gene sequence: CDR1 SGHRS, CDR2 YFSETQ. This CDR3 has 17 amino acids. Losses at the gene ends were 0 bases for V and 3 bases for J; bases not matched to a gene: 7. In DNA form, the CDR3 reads TGCGCCAGCAGCTTGGGGGCTAGCGGGGGAGGGACAGATACGCAGTATTTT. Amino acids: CASSLGASGGGTDTQYF.

CDR3 sequence reads: CASRDKDRGGGYTF. DNA for the CDR3: TGTGCCAGCAGGGATAAGGACAGGGGCGGAGGCTACACCTTC. J is TRBJ1-2 and V is TRBV6-5; 9 bases fit TRBD1. Germline assignment: CDR1 MNHEY and CDR2 SVGAGI. Trimming at V came to 6 bases and at J to 8 bases, leaving 10 bases not matched to a gene. This CDR3 contains 14 residues.

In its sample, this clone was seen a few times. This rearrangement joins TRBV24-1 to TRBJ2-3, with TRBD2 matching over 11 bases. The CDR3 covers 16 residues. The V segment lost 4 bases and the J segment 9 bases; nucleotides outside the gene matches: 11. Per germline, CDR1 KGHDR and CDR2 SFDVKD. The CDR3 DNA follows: TGTGCCACCAGTGACAAACCGGGACTAGCGGAATTAACGCAGTATTTT. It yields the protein CATSDKPGLAELTQYF.

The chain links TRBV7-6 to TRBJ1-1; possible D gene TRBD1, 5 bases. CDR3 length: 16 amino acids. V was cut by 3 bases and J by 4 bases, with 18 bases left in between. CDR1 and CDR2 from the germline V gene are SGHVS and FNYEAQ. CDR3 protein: CASSFRGREDCTEAFF. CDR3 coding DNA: TGTGCCAGCAGCTTCCGGGGCAGGGAGGATTGCACTGAAGCTTTCTTT. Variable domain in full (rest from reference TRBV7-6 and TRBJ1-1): GAGVSQSPRYKVTKRGQDVALRCDPISGHVSLYWYRQALGQGPEFLTYFNYEAQQDKSGLPNDRFSAERPEGSISTLTIQRTEQRDSAMYRCASSFRGREDCTEAFFGQGTRLTVV.

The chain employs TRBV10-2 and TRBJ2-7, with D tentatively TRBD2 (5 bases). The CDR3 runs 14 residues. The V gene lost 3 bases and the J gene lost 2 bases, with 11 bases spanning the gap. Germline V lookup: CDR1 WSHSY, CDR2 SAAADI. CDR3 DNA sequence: TGCGCCAGCAGTGATGGACTTCCTCCCTACGAGCAGTACTTC. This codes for CASSDGLPPYEQYF.

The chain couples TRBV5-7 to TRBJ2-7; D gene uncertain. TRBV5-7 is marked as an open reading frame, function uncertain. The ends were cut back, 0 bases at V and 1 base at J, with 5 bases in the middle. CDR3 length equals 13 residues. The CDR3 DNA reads TGTGCCAGCAGCTTGGGTCGTTCCTACGAGCAGTACGTC. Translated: CASSLGRSYEQYV.

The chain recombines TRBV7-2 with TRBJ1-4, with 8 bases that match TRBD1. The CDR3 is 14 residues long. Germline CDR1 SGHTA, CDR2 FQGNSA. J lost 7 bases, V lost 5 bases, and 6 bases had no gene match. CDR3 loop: CASSGRGPAEKLFF. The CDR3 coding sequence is TGTGCCAGCAGCGGCAGGGGGCCGGCTGAAAAACTGTTTTTT.

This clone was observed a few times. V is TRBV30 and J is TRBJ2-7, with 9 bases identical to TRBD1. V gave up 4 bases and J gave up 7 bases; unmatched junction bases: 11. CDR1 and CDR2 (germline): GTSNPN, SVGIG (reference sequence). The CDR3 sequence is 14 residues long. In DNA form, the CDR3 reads TGTGCCTGGACCCGGACAGGGGCGACGGGTGAGCAGTACTTC. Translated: CAWTRTGATGEQYF.

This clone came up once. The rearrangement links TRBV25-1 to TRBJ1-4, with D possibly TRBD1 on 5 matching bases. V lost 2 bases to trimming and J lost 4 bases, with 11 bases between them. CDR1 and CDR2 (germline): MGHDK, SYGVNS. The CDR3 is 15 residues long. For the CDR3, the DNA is TGTGCCAGCAGTGAAAGTCGACAGATTAATGAAAAACTGTTTTTT. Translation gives CASSESRQINEKLFF.

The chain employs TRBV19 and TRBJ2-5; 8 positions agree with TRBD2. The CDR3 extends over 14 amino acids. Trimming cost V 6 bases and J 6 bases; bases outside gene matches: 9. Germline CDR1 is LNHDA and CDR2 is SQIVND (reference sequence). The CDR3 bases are TGTGCCAGTAGGCCGGGGGGGGGCGTAAAGACCCAGTACTTC. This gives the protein CASRPGGGVKTQYF.

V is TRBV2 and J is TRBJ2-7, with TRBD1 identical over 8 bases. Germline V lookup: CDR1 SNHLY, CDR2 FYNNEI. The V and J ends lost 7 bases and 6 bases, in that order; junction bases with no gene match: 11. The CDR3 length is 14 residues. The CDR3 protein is CASTIWTGSGEQYV. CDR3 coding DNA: TGTGCCAGCACTATCTGGACAGGGTCGGGCGAGCAGTACGTC.

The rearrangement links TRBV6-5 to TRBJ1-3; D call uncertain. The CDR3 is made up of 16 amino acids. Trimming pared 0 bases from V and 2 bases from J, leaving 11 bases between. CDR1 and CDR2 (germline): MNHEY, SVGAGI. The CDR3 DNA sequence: TGTGCCAGCAGTTACTCCCCGACACTGCCTGGAAACACCATATATTTT. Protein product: CASSYSPTLPGNTIYF.